The clone carrying this T cell receptor (beta chain) appeared a single time. The antigen remains undetermined. The time point was: peripheral blood 6 weeks after treatment start. All patients handed over anywhere from 1 to 8 samples, pretreatment and on-treatment. The germline V gene has CDR1 LNHDA and CDR2 SQIVND (reference sequence). V was shortened by 6 bases and J by 3 bases, with 12 bases between the two germline ends. CDR3 length: 14 amino acids. This sample is part of a study of PD-L1 blockade in urothelial cancer. Study overall: In the patient group, most of the roughly 30 were males with bladder-origin urothelial cancer. The study's findings and limits: Tumor-associated clones in the blood of durable-benefit patients grew more at 3 weeks.

Spiking of synthetic TCR analog templates was performed in each PCR. Repertoires were generated with immunoSEQ multiplex PCR, while TCRdb's copy carries only in-frame clones and drops some. This sample carries approximately 93,000 clones, 75% to 90% of them seen once, and the ten largest clones take around 8.1%. The gene calls are TRBV19 and TRBJ1-5; no clear D. The source of this sequence is a man between 65 and 79 years old with urothelial cancer. Sequences were derived from PBMCs, sampled around atezolizumab (anti-PD-L1) treatment. This CDR3 reads CASRGDGFNQPQHF. The DNA for the CDR3 is TGTGCCAGTAGGGGAGACGGATTCAATCAGCCCCAGCATTTT.